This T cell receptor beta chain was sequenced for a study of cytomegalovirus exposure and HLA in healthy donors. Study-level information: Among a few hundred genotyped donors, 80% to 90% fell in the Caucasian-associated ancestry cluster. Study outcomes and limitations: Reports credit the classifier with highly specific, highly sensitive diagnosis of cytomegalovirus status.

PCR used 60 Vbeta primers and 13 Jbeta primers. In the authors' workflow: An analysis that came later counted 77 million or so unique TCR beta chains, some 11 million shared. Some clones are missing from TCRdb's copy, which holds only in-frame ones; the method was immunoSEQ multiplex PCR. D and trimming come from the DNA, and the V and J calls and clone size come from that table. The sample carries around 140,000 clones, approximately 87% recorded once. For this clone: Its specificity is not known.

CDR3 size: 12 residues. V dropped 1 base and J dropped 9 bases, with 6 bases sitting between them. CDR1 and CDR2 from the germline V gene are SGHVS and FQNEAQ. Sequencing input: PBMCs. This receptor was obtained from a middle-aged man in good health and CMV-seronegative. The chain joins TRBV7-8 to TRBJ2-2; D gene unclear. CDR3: CASSLEHRELFF. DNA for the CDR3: TGTGCCAGCAGCTTAGAACACCGGGAGCTGTTTTTT.